This T cell receptor beta chain originates from a study of cytomegalovirus exposure and HLA in healthy donors (dated by TCRdb to the late 2010s). About the full investigation: In an earlier analysis of 587 of the donors, roughly 300 Gb of sequence data and roughly 100 million unique TCR beta sequences from roughly 190 million T cells were reported. Roughly 300 gigabases of sequencing data and around 88 million unique TCR sequences made up an early release that covered several hundred HLA-typed donors. The genetic ancestry cluster associated with self-reported Caucasian donors included around four fifths of the approximately 430 genotyped donors. The aim of the study was to test whether cataloging public T cell receptors could identify signatures of past pathogen exposure. The study profiled the T cell repertoires of hundreds of subjects by immunosequencing and related them to cytomegalovirus serostatus. Besides the first cohort of about 730 subjects, a separate validation cohort made up of roughly 130 different subjects was used. High-throughput TCR immunosequencing, statistical association of individual TCRs with disease status, and machine learning were combined to predict cytomegalovirus infection status. In a later analysis, previously published TCR beta repertoires from about 670 donors were re-analyzed and high-resolution HLA genotyping was added so that TCR occurrence patterns could be studied. In the later analysis, no new phenotypic data were used to find candidate immune exposures; instead, reliance was placed on TCR beta sequences and their occurrence across donors. An earlier analysis of approximately 500 of the donors applied high-throughput TCR beta sequencing to assess whether each TCR beta V gene segment acted as functional or pseudogenic. Donor age, sex, ethnicity and CMV serostatus were collected together with the repertoire data. Genome-wide SNP genotypes for about 65% of the 666 donors were used in a later genetic analysis, which treated that subset as a discovery cohort. All discovery cohort repertoires had been generated using a single sequencing platform. HLA typing included class I and class II loci at four-digit resolution. Typing coverage differed by locus: A, B, C, DRB1 and DQB1 were typed in roughly 629-640 donors, DQA1 in approximately 520, DPA1 in around 600, and DPB1 in 450 to 480. A handful of DR-DQ haplotypes were handled as single units for association and clustering because linkage in the cohort was strong. Across roughly 420 genotyped donors of the cohort, an average of about 240,000 unique TCR beta nucleotide sequences per donor were sequenced, and roughly 20% of those sequences were non-productive.

In total, more than 500 healthy bone marrow donors made up the cohort. Cohort members were all nominally healthy when sampled, although unrecorded immune exposures were likely present. The donor tested CMV seronegative and was one of the 352 seronegative cohort members. A peripheral blood sample was provided by each donor, and peripheral blood mononuclear cells were used for TCR beta sequencing. The Qiagen DNeasy Blood Extraction Kit was used to extract genomic DNA from the blood cell samples. Libraries came from the immunoSEQ multiplex PCR assay. A mixture of 60 forward primers for TCR Vbeta segments and 13 reverse primers for TCR Jbeta segments was used in the multiplex PCR. A multiplex PCR assay on genomic DNA amplified the CDR3 region of rearranged TCR beta genes. Amplified TCR beta libraries were sequenced as 87-base-pair reads on the Illumina HiSeq System. The paper's data handling went like this. A later analysis counted tens of millions of unique TCR beta chains across the 650 to 800 repertoires, and around 12 million of these chains were shared by at least two donors. Raw reads were error-corrected and collapsed into unique sequences by a nearest-neighbor algorithm in which closely related sequences were merged to remove PCR and sequencing errors. Alignment of CDR3 sequences to IMGT reference sequences was used to assign V, D and J gene segments. For a sequence to be retained, a match of at least six nucleotides to both a V gene segment and a J gene segment was required. Rearrangements were called productive when the CDR3 lacked stop codons and stayed in frame with V and J; all others were non-productive. CDR3 was defined by IMGT convention, running from the second conserved V-encoded cysteine to the conserved J-encoded phenylalanine. The earlier analysis of some 550 of the donors excluded any sequence lacking an unambiguous match to a single V gene segment. In an earlier analysis of 587 of the donors, V segments were called functional above 56.7% productive rearrangements and were called segregating when the between-donor standard deviation exceeded 5%. To diagnose cytomegalovirus status from the catalog of TCR beta chain sequences, a statistical classification framework was built. In a later analysis, V and J genes were assigned by comparing TCR nucleotide sequences against IMGT/GENE-DB human TR gene sequences. Using the TCRdist pipeline, a later analysis assigned CDR3 sequences along with most-parsimonious VDJ recombination scenarios. In a later analysis, each TCR beta chain was defined by its CDR3 amino acid sequence together with its V-gene family, and reads without a unique V-gene family were excluded. In a later analysis, 450 to 600 highly shared, low-generation-probability nucleotide sequences were removed to address suspected cross-contamination and a sequencing artifact. In a later analysis, a clonal expansion index was calculated for each public chain from normalized within-repertoire ranks of inferred template counts. In a later analysis, generation probabilities were computed using a VDJ recombination model fitted to out-of-frame rearrangements, and the results were checked against IGoR. In a later analysis, hypergeometric tests were used to score TCR-TCR, TCR-HLA and TCR-CMV co-occurrence, with a repertoire-size bias correction applied to TCR pairs. A later analysis estimated false discovery rates by permuting HLA or CMV assignments 20 times. In a later analysis, co-occurring TCRs were grouped using DBSCAN, with TCRdist sequence similarity added in when clustering inside HLA-allele-positive subsets. Repertoires with fewer than 30,000 or more than 120,000 public chains, plus five repertoires with anomalous nucleotide sharing, were excluded from co-occurrence clustering. TCRdb provides this immuneACCESS table in a form limited to in-frame rearrangements. Some clones are lacking; in checked studies, under half of them reflect an unresolved V gene, and why the rest are absent is not known. The V and J calls and clone size were taken over from that table, and D and trimming were inferred from the DNA. This sample holds around 130,000 clones; around 75% were observed only once. Clones ranked in the top ten supply around 2.9% of the sample.

Beyond this particular receptor, the publication reports: About 15 rarely observed V segments, including chromosome 9 orphons, were excluded from the earlier analysis of several hundred of the donors because counts were too low. Cytomegalovirus status was reported to be diagnosed by the classifier with high specificity and sensitivity in both the original and validation cohorts. Sequencing depth was assumed to be roughly uniform across donors in the presence/absence analyses, though that assumption may not hold. In a later analysis, most CMV-associated TCR beta chains were found to appear HLA-restricted, with HLA associations seemingly driven largely by CMV exposure. Some IMGT-functional V segments, including TRBV6-2 and TRBV6-3, could not be told apart with the 87-base-pair reads, so those segments were excluded. A cluster of highly shared sequence variants was judged likely to represent a technical artifact of the sequencing pipeline. When HLA alleles, especially DR and DQ, strongly co-occurred, attributing TCR associations to individual alleles was difficult. In an earlier analysis of roughly 500 of the donors, most TCR beta V segments appeared in productive rearrangements about 87% or about 30% of the time, broadly matching IMGT annotations. In vitro tests confirmed that three of the cytomegalovirus-associated TCR beta chains recognize cytomegalovirus antigens. A later genetic analysis reported fewer N-insertions in productive TCRs among donors in an Asian-associated ancestry cluster than the approximately 670-donor mean. A later analysis associated about 16,000 TCR beta sequences with specific HLA alleles at a false discovery rate of 0.05. In a later analysis, several top co-occurrence clusters were reported to appear linked to parvovirus B19, influenza, CMV and Epstein-Barr virus. In a later analysis, TCR association rates were found to vary across HLA loci, with the most associated TCRs seen for DRB1 alleles and the fewest for HLA-C alleles. While some public TCRs were present in many individuals, most TCR sequences turned up only very rarely across donors. The only immune exposure information available for the cohort was CMV serostatus. Because some donors lacked HLA typing at each locus, the association tests relied only on the typed subset. Correlated functional status among segregating V segments might reflect linkage disequilibrium, but an unknown experimental factor could not be ruled out. Only TCR beta chains were sequenced in this cohort, and the absence of alpha or paired-chain data limited detectable features. An association between a missense DCLRE1C variant and V-gene and J-gene trimming of TCR beta chains was found in a later genetic analysis and replicated in an independent cohort. The authors suggested that the approach could potentially be generalized to other disease states and immunological phenotypes. In a later analysis, HLA-associated TCR beta chains were found to be more clonally expanded and to have lower generation probabilities than equally common non-associated chains. A further reported finding was that TCR beta sequences accurately predicted the HLA-A and HLA-B alleles for most subjects in the first cohort. The study listed 164 TCR beta chains as associated with cytomegalovirus.

The CDR1 and CDR2 encoded by the germline V gene are MDHEN and SYDVKM. V was cut back by 4 bases and J by 5 bases, leaving a gap of 18 bases between them. The CDR3 covers 16 residues, taking in both the cysteine and the phenylalanine. Only the CDR3 portion is preserved as DNA: 48 bases, with reading frame beginning at the first base. Worth noting for this clone: Its cognate antigen has yet to be identified. There are no base qualities to consult, and no much larger clone falls within one base.

The chain couples TRBV28 to TRBJ2-1; a tentative D match to TRBD2 spans 6 bases. This TCR came from a man aged 25-45 years in good health and CMV-seronegative. The sequencing sample was made of PBMCs. CDR3 protein: CASSWDFRGRNNEQFF. Here is the DNA: TGTGCCAGCAGTTGGGACTTCCGGGGTCGAAACAATGAGCAGTTCTTC. When the CDR3 is completed using the reference TRBV28 and TRBJ2-1 genes on either side, the full variable domain is DVKVTQSSRYLVKRTGEKVFLECVQDMDHENMFWYRQDPGLGLRLIYFSYDVKMKEKGDIPEGYSVSREKKERFSLILESASTNQTSMYLCASSWDFRGRNNEQFFGPGTRLTVL.